This T cell receptor (beta chain) was found in a study of human T cells and chemical hapten exposure. Overall study: After 6 days, upper back 0.01% DPC patch tests were scored.

This clonotype was picked up many times. Its specificity is not known. V lost 8 bases and J 12 bases, leaving 11 bases between the germline ends. This CDR3 has 10 amino acids. Germline CDR1 MGHDK, CDR2 SYGVNS. Described time point: patch test 2, 6 weeks after DPC sensitization. Specified treatment: therapeutic diphenylcyclopropenone sensitization with weekly scalp DPC. In the original analysis: Between about 23,224 and 700,000 TCRs appeared in each sample, and the median stood at roughly 95,000. From the RACE reads, TCRdb called clonotypes with MiXCR, one entry per CDR3 protein. TCRdb, not the authors, supplied the V and J calls. This sample has about 350,000 distinct CDR3 sequences, with more than 5% found just once. Overall study findings and caveats: Higher patch test scores went with higher counts of PT1 expanded TCRs.

This sequence originates from a woman aged 18-30 years with alopecia areata. Some clones in this sample may be carry-over from other donors' samples. This rearrangement joins TRBV25-1 to TRBJ2-1; D unclear. The sample was whole blood, taken in connection with sensitization to the hapten diphenylcyclopropenone (DPC). CDR3 DNA: TGTGCCAGCGGTGGCGGCGGGCAGTTCTTC. This sequence encodes CASGGGGQFF.